These 29 T cell receptor beta chains came from one sample sequenced in a study of blood T cell repertoires in COVID-19. The table came from immunoSEQ multiplex PCR; TCRdb's copy has only in-frame clones and leaves some out. The data contain under 200,000 clones, around 85% of them singletons. The sequenced sample was peripheral blood. The receptors here all came from a man between 65 and 85 years old with active or convalescent COVID-19.

The rearrangement joins TRBV6-5 to TRBJ1-1; maybe TRBD1 (5 bases). Germline CDR1 and CDR2: MNHEY and SVGAGI. V was trimmed by 4 bases and J by 1 base, leaving 13 bases between them. This CDR3 spans 15 amino acids. The CDR3 DNA follows: TGTGCCAGCAGTTTCTCTCAAACAGGGAACACTGAAGCTTTCTTT. Translating it yields CASSFSQTGNTEAFF.

The V call is TRBV6-1, the J call TRBJ1-1; no reliable D call. V lost 0 bases and J lost 8, with 10 bases in between. Germline V gives CDR1 MNHNS, CDR2 SASEGT. This CDR3 has 13 amino acids. The CDR3: CASSEAGRGEAFF. In DNA form, the CDR3 reads TGTGCCAGCAGTGAAGCTGGACGGGGAGAAGCTTTCTTT.

The gene calls are TRBV14 and TRBJ1-1, with 9 positions matching TRBD1. Germline CDR1 reads SGHDN; CDR2 reads FVKESK. The CDR3 has 15 amino acids. The V gene end was trimmed by 5 bases and the J gene end by 0 bases; junction bases not matched to a gene: 4. CDR3 sequence (DNA): TGTGCCAGCAGCACACAGGGGGCCATGAACACTGAAGCTTTCTTT. It codes for CASSTQGAMNTEAFF.

The chain uses TRBV7-2 and TRBJ1-4; possible D gene TRBD1, 6 bases. Germline V gene lookup returns CDR1 SGHTA and CDR2 FQGNSA. The CDR3 has 16 residues. The V end lost 1 base, the J end lost 10 bases, and 19 bases lay between the germline ends. The CDR3 spells CASSLGGRTDGGKLFF. In DNA, the CDR3 is TGTGCCAGCAGCTTAGGGGGTAGGACAGACGGAGGAAAACTGTTTTTT.

The chain has TRBV24-1 and TRBJ2-2, with a possible D match to TRBD1 (6 bases). The CDR3 has 13 residues. Between the trimmed V and J ends, which lost 4 bases and 6 bases, there was a span of 8 bases. The germline V gene encodes CDR1 KGHDR and CDR2 SFDVKD. CDR3 DNA: TGTGCCACCAGTGACGCAGGGGCCGGGGAGCTGTTTTTT. It encodes CATSDAGAGELFF.

J is TRBJ1-3 and V is TRBV10-3, with no clear D. Trimming pared 10 bases from V and 0 bases from J, leaving 7 bases between. CDR3 length: 12 amino acids. Germline V CDR1 and CDR2: ENHRY, SYGVKD. The CDR3 loop reads CATKNSGNTIYF. In DNA, the CDR3 is TGTGCCACCAAAAACTCTGGAAACACCATATATTTT.

This chain uses TRBV7-2 with TRBJ2-1; TRBD2 matches 8 bases. CDR3 length equals 18 residues. J lost 0 bases, V lost 5 bases, and 12 bases had no gene match. Per germline, CDR1 SGHTA and CDR2 FQGNSA. The CDR3 sequence is CASSHSGTKPSSYNEQFF. The CDR3 nucleotides are TGTGCCAGCAGCCATAGCGGGACCAAGCCCAGCTCCTACAATGAGCAGTTCTTC.

This clone was observed a few times. The rearrangement joins TRBV6-5 to TRBJ1-2; 9 nucleotides align to TRBD1. V was clipped by 7 bases and J by 2 bases; unmatched bases: 5. Germline V lookup: CDR1 MNHEY, CDR2 SVGAGI. The CDR3 is 14 amino acids. CDR3 bases: TGTGCCAGCACCAGGGACAGGGTAAACTATGGCTACACCTTC. This gives the protein CASTRDRVNYGYTF.

The V call is TRBV11-3, the J call TRBJ2-1; 8 nucleotides line up with TRBD2. Germline loops: CDR1 SGHNT, CDR2 YENEEA. CDR3 length: 14 amino acids. Trimming cost V 5 bases and J 6 bases; bases outside gene matches: 6. CDR3 region: CASSPGGATNEQFF. The CDR3 DNA sequence: TGTGCCAGCAGCCCCGGGGGGGCGACCAATGAGCAGTTCTTC. Based on the CDR3 plus reference TRBV11-3 and TRBJ2-1, the full variable domain is EAGVVQSPRYKIIEKKQPVAFWCNPISGHNTLYWYLQNLGQGPELLIRYENEEAVDDSQLPKDRFSAERLKGVDSTLKIQPAELGDSAVYLCASSPGGATNEQFFGPGTRLTVL.

This chain uses TRBV5-8 with TRBJ2-7; TRBD1 matches at 7 bases. The CDR3 length is 14 residues. Germline V gene sequence: CDR1 SGHTS, CDR2 YDEGEE. The V segment lost 4 bases and the J segment 2 bases; nucleotides outside the gene matches: 6. CDR3 bases: TGTGCCAGCAGCCCCCCGACAGGGACCTACGAGCAGTACTTC. Protein sequence: CASSPPTGTYEQYF.

The V gene is TRBV5-6, the J gene TRBJ2-4, with 7 bases that match TRBD1. V lost 0 bases and J lost 0; bases outside the gene matches: 9. Germline V CDR1 and CDR2: SGHDT, YYEEEE. The CDR3 is made up of 18 amino acids. CDR3 sequence (DNA): TGTGCCAGCAGCTTGGGCCAAGACAGGGCCGGAGCCAAAAACATTCAGTACTTC. Protein sequence: CASSLGQDRAGAKNIQYF.

This clone was seen repeatedly, ten times or more. The genes are TRBV6-4 and TRBJ1-6; unclear D gene. V lost 0 bases and J 12 bases, leaving 9 bases between the germline ends. The CDR3 covers 13 residues. Germline V gives CDR1 MRHNA, CDR2 SNTAGT. The CDR3 bases are TGTGCCAGCAGTGACTCGTACGGGTTACCCCTCCACTTT. Translation: CASSDSYGLPLHF.

V and J are TRBV11-2 and TRBJ2-5; TRBD2 matches 8 bases. CDR1 and CDR2 (germline): SGHAT, FQNNGV. V shed 2 bases and J 2 bases; nucleotides not matched to a gene: 7. The CDR3 runs to 16 residues. CDR3 in amino acids: CASSLLAGAIQETQYF. The CDR3 nucleotides read TGTGCCAGCAGCTTACTAGCGGGCGCCATTCAAGAGACCCAGTACTTC.

This clone showed up just a few times. The chain uses TRBV30 and TRBJ1-6; 11 bases fit TRBD1. Trimming cost V 3 bases and J 10 bases; bases outside gene matches: 5. The CDR3 loop spans 14 amino acids. Per the germline V gene, CDR1 is GTSNPN and CDR2 is SVGIG (reference sequence). The CDR3 DNA sequence: TGTGCCTGGAGAGGGGACAGGGGGTACTCACCCCTCCACTTT. This translates into CAWRGDRGYSPLHF. The whole variable domain, remainder taken from reference TRBV30 and TRBJ1-6, is SQTIHQWPATLVQPVGSPLSLECTVEGTSNPNLYWYRQAAGRGLQLLFYSVGIGQISSEVPQNLSASRPQDRQFILSSKKLLLSDSGFYLCAWRGDRGYSPLHFGNGTRLTVT.

The gene calls are TRBV5-4 and TRBJ2-2; 14 nucleotides match TRBD2. Germline trimming cut 2 bases from V and 3 bases from J; bases unmatched to any gene: 6. This CDR3 is 18 amino acids long. Germline lookup yields CDR1 SGHNT and CDR2 YYREEE (reference sequence). CDR3 loop: CASSFRLAGGKYTGELFF. As DNA, the CDR3 is TGTGCCAGCAGCTTCAGACTAGCGGGAGGGAAGTACACCGGGGAGCTGTTTTTT.

The chain employs TRBV6-2 or TRBV6-3 and TRBJ2-3, with 7 nucleotides matching TRBD1. The CDR3 has 17 residues. The V segment lost 1 base and the J segment 5 bases; nucleotides outside the gene matches: 12. Germline V gene sequence: CDR1 MNHEY, CDR2 SVGEGT. The DNA of the CDR3 is TGTGCCAGCAGTTACTGGGACAGAGCGTCGGAGTTAGATACGCAGTATTTT. Protein: CASSYWDRASELDTQYF.

The chain joins TRBV19 to TRBJ1-4, with TRBD1 identical over 12 bases. The CDR3 covers 16 residues. The germline V gene encodes CDR1 LNHDA and CDR2 SQIVND (reference sequence). The junction had 9 bases not matched to a gene; V was cut back by 4 bases and J by 9 bases. CDR3 in DNA: TGTGCCAGTAGTAGTCTCCGGGACAGGGGGCGAAAAAAACTGTTTTTT. Translating it yields CASSSLRDRGRKKLFF.

DNA of the CDR3: TGTGCCACCAGTCAGACAGGGAGCACCGGGGAGCTGTTTTTT. Residues: CATSQTGSTGELFF. This chain joins TRBV24-1 and TRBJ2-2, with TRBD1 matching 7 bases. Germline V CDR1 and CDR2: KGHDR, SFDVKD. The J segment lost 4 bases and the V segment lost 6 bases, leaving 4 bases of the junction unmatched. This CDR3 has 14 residues.

The chain combines TRBV28 with TRBJ1-4; tentatively, D is TRBD1 (5 bases). Trimming shortened V by 6 bases and J by 8 bases, and 19 bases separated the two germline ends. The CDR3 is 15 residues long. The germline V gene has CDR1 MDHEN and CDR2 SYDVKM. The CDR3 loop reads CASREPTGQGEKLFF. CDR3 DNA: TGTGCCAGCAGGGAACCCACAGGTCAGGGCGAAAAACTGTTTTTT.

V and J are TRBV19 and TRBJ1-1; 7 bases are shared with TRBD1. The V and J ends lost 5 bases and 1 base, in that order; junction bases with no gene match: 7. CDR3 length: 15 residues. CDR1 is LNHDA and CDR2 is SQIVND in the germline V gene (reference sequence). CDR3 sequence (DNA): TGTGCCAGTAGTGACCTGACAGGGTCGAACACTGAAGCTTTCTTT. Translating gives CASSDLTGSNTEAFF.

The gene calls are TRBV28 and TRBJ2-2; a possible D gene is TRBD1 (5 bases). This CDR3 region has 14 residues. The germline CDR1 and CDR2 sequences are MDHEN and SYDVKM. The germline V and J ends were trimmed by 10 bases and 3 bases, with 15 bases remaining between them. The CDR3 loop reads CATQTGVDTGELFF. As DNA, the CDR3 is TGTGCCACCCAAACAGGAGTAGACACCGGGGAGCTGTTTTTT.

The genes are TRBV19 and TRBJ2-5; tentative D call: TRBD2 (6 bases). With 6 bases removed from V and 3 bases from J, the gap between germline ends came to 14 bases. CDR1 is LNHDA and CDR2 is SQIVND in the germline V gene (reference sequence). The CDR3 runs 14 residues. The CDR3 loop reads CASSWRGGEETQYF. As DNA, the CDR3 is TGTGCCAGTAGCTGGCGGGGCGGTGAAGAGACCCAGTACTTC. Looking up the rest from reference TRBV19 and TRBJ2-5 gives the full variable domain: DGGITQSPKYLFRKEGQNVTLSCEQNLNHDAMYWYRQDPGQGLRLIYYSQIVNDFQKGDIAEGYSVSREKKESFPLTVTSAQKNPTAFYLCASSWRGGEETQYFGPGTRLLVL.

The chain combines TRBV5-1 with TRBJ2-7; the match to TRBD1 covers 12 bases. The CDR3 runs 17 residues. J lost 0 bases, V lost 4 bases, and 8 bases had no gene match. Germline V gene data show CDR1 as SGHRS and CDR2 as YFSETQ. This CDR3 reads CASSLAGTGGSSYEQYF. In nucleotides, the CDR3 is TGCGCCAGCAGCCTAGCCGGGACAGGGGGCAGCTCCTACGAGCAGTACTTC.

CDR3 sequence (DNA): TGTGCCACCAGCAGAGATGTACTCGGTAGCGAGCAGTACTTC. Translated, it gives CATSRDVLGSEQYF. The rearrangement joins TRBV15 to TRBJ2-7; no firm D call. The germline V gene has CDR1 LNHNV and CDR2 YYDKDF (reference sequence). V was trimmed by 0 bases and J by 6 bases, leaving 12 bases between them. The CDR3 loop spans 14 amino acids.

V gene TRBV7-9 combines with J gene TRBJ2-5, with TRBD1 identical over 8 bases. Trimming cost V 4 bases and J 1 base; bases outside gene matches: 11. The CDR3 covers 17 residues. CDR1 and CDR2 (germline): SEHNR, FQNEAQ (reference sequence). CDR3 nucleotide sequence: TGTGCCAGCAGCTCCCCTTGGAGGACAGGGCTCCAAGAGACCCAGTACTTC. Translation: CASSSPWRTGLQETQYF.

The chain links TRBV5-1 to TRBJ2-1; 8 nucleotides agree with TRBD2. Germline V CDR1 and CDR2: SGHRS, YFSETQ. Germline trimming cut 0 bases from V and 9 bases from J; bases unmatched to any gene: 8. The CDR3 is 15 residues long. The CDR3 nucleotides read TGCGCCAGCAGCTTGGGGTCGGGAGGGCCGGTTGAGCAGTTCTTC. Residues: CASSLGSGGPVEQFF.

CDR3 nucleotide sequence: TGTGCCAGCAGCGTAGATCAAGCGGGGTACAATGAGCAGTTCTTC. This translates into CASSVDQAGYNEQFF. The chain uses TRBV9 and TRBJ2-1; 7 nucleotides align to TRBD2. The CDR3 sequence is 15 residues long. Losses at the gene ends were 0 bases for V and 4 bases for J; bases not matched to a gene: 4. CDR1 and CDR2 (germline): SGDLS, YYNGEE.

This sequence joins TRBV2 and TRBJ1-5; 7 bases match TRBD1. The V segment lost 6 bases and the J segment 0 bases; nucleotides outside the gene matches: 5. Germline CDR1 reads SNHLY; CDR2 reads FYNNEI. There are 15 residues in the CDR3. CDR3 sequence (DNA): TGTGCCAGCAGCCCGGGACAGCTTAGCAATCAGCCCCAGCATTTT. Translation: CASSPGQLSNQPQHF.

The chain carries TRBV18 and TRBJ2-4; perhaps TRBD1 as D (5 bases). Germline lookup yields CDR1 KGHSH and CDR2 LQKENI. This CDR3 is 17 amino acids long. Trimming cost V 6 bases and J 3 bases, with 21 bases left between them. CDR3 DNA sequence: TGTGCCAGCTCGCCGACAGATGGTGGCTTCGGCAAAAACATTCAGTACTTC. It encodes CASSPTDGGFGKNIQYF.